Only one count was recorded for the clone carrying this T cell receptor (beta chain). What it binds is unknown. This entry belongs to a study of shared clonotypes between healthy human individuals. Study-wide results and limits: Measured sharing among donors was expected to vary with sequencing depth. The rarefaction results pointed to incomplete sorted-subset sequencing despite large depth.

Only in-frame clones appear in the TCRdb table, and some are missing; sequencing was by immunoSEQ multiplex PCR. The sample holds a few hundred thousand clones; roughly 97% are singletons and the top ten take roughly 0.055%. V gave up 4 bases and J gave up 4 bases, with 13 bases separating them. Germline V lookup: CDR1 WNHNN, CDR2 SYGVQD (reference sequence). The CDR3 spans 14 residues. Specimen: naive CD4+ T cells sorted from blood. Regarding subset: CD45RA+ positively selected. The sequence was obtained from a woman in her twenties or thirties in good health. The gene calls are TRBV10-1 and TRBJ1-1; D remains unclear. The CDR3 reads CASSGGLLATEAFF. CDR3 DNA sequence: TGCGCCAGCAGTGGAGGCCTTTTGGCCACTGAAGCTTTCTTT.